The 17 T cell receptor beta chains in this list originate from one sample, sequenced in a study of shared clonotypes between healthy human individuals. Cells designated naive CD8 were CD45RO-negative and were positively selected for CCR7, with terminally differentiated effector memory CD45RA+ cells excluded. TCRdb's copy holds only in-frame clones and misses some; the assay was immunoSEQ multiplex PCR. This sample has hundreds of thousands of clones, with about 96% found just once. The sample taken for sequencing was naive CD8+ T cells sorted from blood. Receptors were obtained from a man under 40 in good health.

The rearrangement uses TRBV6-5 and TRBJ2-1, with D tentatively TRBD2 (6 bases). The CDR3 consists of 15 residues. The ends were cut back, 3 bases at V and 10 bases at J, with 19 bases in the middle. CDR1 is MNHEY and CDR2 is SVGAGI in the germline V gene. CDR3 DNA sequence: TGTGCCAGCAGTTATTGGGGGACTGAGGCCGGCGAGCAGTTCTTC. Residues: CASSYWGTEAGEQFF.

The chain links TRBV9 to TRBJ1-3; D gene uncertain. The CDR3 contains 11 residues. Trimming cost V 7 bases and J 0 bases, with 2 bases left between them. CDR1 and CDR2 (germline): SGDLS, YYNGEE. The CDR3 here is CASLSGNTIYF. CDR3 DNA: TGTGCCAGCCTCTCTGGAAACACCATATATTTT.

The chain is built from TRBV30 and TRBJ2-7; 7 nucleotides line up with TRBD2. The J segment lost 5 bases and the V segment lost 3 bases, leaving 13 bases of the junction unmatched. CDR1 is GTSNPN, CDR2 SVGIG, per germline (reference sequence). This CDR3 has 15 amino acids. Written as DNA, the CDR3 is TGTGCCTGGAGCAGTACTAGCGTGAGCTGGAACGAGCAGTACTTC. This gives the protein CAWSSTSVSWNEQYF.

The chain couples TRBV27 to TRBJ2-7; D may be TRBD2 (5 bases). The CDR3 contains 14 residues. Trimming cost V 3 bases and J 3 bases, with 12 bases left between them. Germline V gene sequence: CDR1 MNHEY, CDR2 SMNVEV (reference sequence). CDR3 nucleotide sequence: TGTGCCAGCAGTTTGAGCGGCATCTACTACGAGCAGTACTTC. This gives the protein CASSLSGIYYEQYF.

V gene TRBV7-3 combines with J gene TRBJ2-1, with 10 bases that match TRBD1. Losses at the gene ends were 4 bases for V and 2 bases for J; bases not matched to a gene: 5. The CDR3 covers 16 residues. The germline V gene encodes CDR1 SGHTA and CDR2 FQGTGA. The CDR3 here is CASSSLGTGAYNEQFF. The CDR3 DNA sequence: TGTGCCAGCAGCTCATTAGGGACAGGGGCCTACAATGAGCAGTTCTTC.

This sequence joins TRBV28 and TRBJ2-3, with 8 positions matching TRBD1. The CDR3 runs 19 residues. Germline values: CDR1 MDHEN, CDR2 SYDVKM. Trimming removed 7 bases from V and 1 base from J; junction bases left unmatched: 19. CDR3 DNA sequence: TGTGCCAGCACCACCGGGACAGGCAAAAGGAAAGTACGCACAGATACGCAGTATTTT. Its translation is CASTTGTGKRKVRTDTQYF. Full variable domain (remainder filled in from reference TRBV28 and TRBJ2-3): DVKVTQSSRYLVKRTGEKVFLECVQDMDHENMFWYRQDPGLGLRLIYFSYDVKMKEKGDIPEGYSVSREKKERFSLILESASTNQTSMYLCASTTGTGKRKVRTDTQYFGPGTRLTVL.

The chain has TRBV25-1 and TRBJ1-5; D not certain. Looked up from germline, CDR1 is MGHDK and CDR2 is SYGVNS. CDR3 length equals 15 residues. Between the trimmed V and J ends, which lost 4 bases and 1 base, there was a span of 11 bases. In nucleotides, the CDR3 is TGTGCCAGCAGTGCATGTGGGCCAAGCAATCAGCCCCAGCATTTT. Amino acids: CASSACGPSNQPQHF.

The V and J genes are TRBV15 and TRBJ2-7; 7 bases map to TRBD2. J lost 2 bases, V lost 4 bases, and 5 bases had no gene match. The CDR3 covers 14 residues. Germline lookup yields CDR1 LNHNV and CDR2 YYDKDF (reference sequence). The CDR3: CATSTAGTTYEQYF. CDR3 bases: TGTGCCACCAGCACGGCCGGGACTACCTACGAGCAGTACTTC.

Written as DNA, the CDR3 is TGTGCCATCAGTGAGAAAAGGGAAGAGACTGAAGCTTTCTTT. Translated: CAISEKREETEAFF. The chain employs TRBV10-3 and TRBJ1-1, with D hard to call. Germline V CDR1 and CDR2: ENHRY, SYGVKD. Trimming removed 2 bases at V and 5 bases at J, with 12 bases between. This CDR3 has 14 amino acids.

The genes are TRBV27 and TRBJ1-1; the D is unclear. Germline V gene lookup returns CDR1 MNHEY and CDR2 SMNVEV (reference sequence). V was cut by 5 bases and J by 0 bases, with 13 bases left in between. The CDR3 totals 15 residues. CDR3 sequence reads: CASSMNIDMNTEAFF. The CDR3 DNA follows: TGTGCCAGCAGTATGAACATCGATATGAACACTGAAGCTTTCTTT.

This chain connects TRBV7-6 to TRBJ1-1; TRBD1 matches at 8 bases. The trim removed 5 bases at V and 7 bases at J, leaving 6 bases unmatched. The CDR3 runs 13 residues. CDR1 is SGHVS, CDR2 FNYEAQ, per germline. CDR3 in DNA: TGTGCCAGCAGCGATACAGGGGGTAATGAAGCTTTCTTT. This codes for CASSDTGGNEAFF.

The gene calls are TRBV7-9 and TRBJ2-2; D call uncertain. The germline V gene encodes CDR1 SEHNR and CDR2 FQNEAQ (reference sequence). Trimming took 4 bases from V and 5 from J, leaving 11 bases between them. The CDR3 has 14 residues. CDR3 in amino acids: CASSSKDLTGELFF. The CDR3 DNA follows: TGTGCCAGCAGCTCCAAGGACCTAACCGGGGAGCTGTTTTTT.

The chain couples TRBV4-3 to TRBJ1-3; D unclear. Deletions cut 0 bases from V and 3 bases from J, with 12 bases between. The CDR3 is 16 residues long. Germline CDR1 is LGHNA and CDR2 is YSLEER. The CDR3 DNA sequence: TGCGCCAGCAGCCAAGACAGGCGAAATGATGGAAACACCATATATTTT. Protein sequence: CASSQDRRNDGNTIYF.

V is TRBV27 and J is TRBJ2-7; 13 nucleotides match TRBD2. Germline V gene lookup returns CDR1 MNHEY and CDR2 SMNVEV (reference sequence). The CDR3 is 16 residues long. Losses at the gene ends were 6 bases for V and 6 bases for J; bases not matched to a gene: 11. The CDR3 DNA reads TGTGCCAGCAGCCAATTGCGGACTAGCGGGAGTGGCGAGCAGTACTTC. Amino acids: CASSQLRTSGSGEQYF.

This chain uses TRBV9 with TRBJ2-3; 9 bases map to TRBD2. The CDR3 consists of 15 residues. V dropped 1 base and J dropped 3; count of bases not matched to a gene: 3. Germline loops: CDR1 SGDLS, CDR2 YYNGEE. The CDR3 loop is CASSVLAGETDTQYF. CDR3 bases: TGTGCCAGCAGCGTATTAGCGGGAGAGACAGATACGCAGTATTTT.

With respect to this clone: At one end, the junction sequence differs from germline, possibly due to a read error. V and J are TRBV7-9 and TRBJ2-7, with TRBD2 matching 7 bases. The CDR3 is made up of 11 amino acids. Germline V gene lookup returns CDR1 SEHNR and CDR2 FQNEAQ (reference sequence). In DNA, the CDR3 is TGTGCCAGCAGCGTGGGAGGGTACAGAGTCTTC. It encodes CASSVGGYRVF.

The chain is built from TRBV4-3 and TRBJ2-1; 7 bases fit TRBD2. The CDR3 covers 16 residues. Germline CDR1 LGHNA, CDR2 YSLEER. After removal of 2 bases from V and 4 bases from J, the junction contained 8 bases not matched to a gene. This CDR3 reads CASSQSRGRGYNEQFF. The CDR3 DNA reads TGCGCCAGCAGCCAATCTCGCGGGAGAGGTTACAATGAGCAGTTCTTC.